This T cell receptor beta chain was found in a study of technical replicates of blood from four donors. This CDR3 spans 15 amino acids. V shed 1 base and J shed 4 bases, with 11 bases lying between them. Germline V gene data show CDR1 as SGHAT and CDR2 as FQNNGV. Sequencing was performed with immunoSEQ multiplex PCR; in TCRdb, only in-frame clones are kept and a portion is missing. The sample holds 60,000 to 70,000 clones, more than 95% seen once. The V call is TRBV11-2, the J call TRBJ2-1; perhaps TRBD1 as D (6 bases). The clonotype was recovered from a human donor in good health. Sequencing used T cells isolated from PBMCs. The CDR3 DNA is TGTGCCAGCAGCTTAGCGGTGGGGGCTTACAATGAGCAGTTCTTC. As protein: CASSLAVGAYNEQFF.